The 27 T cell receptor beta chains below were found in one sample sequenced in a study of memory CD4+ T cells and cytomegalovirus serostatus. The method was immunoSEQ multiplex PCR; TCRdb's version includes in-frame clones alone and lacks a portion of them. The data contain about 25,000 clones, about 79% of them singletons. The sort gate was single viable CD3+CD4+CD8-CD45RO+ cells for memory CD4+ T cells. The sequenced sample was memory CD4+ T cells from blood. These receptors came from an adult in good health and CMV-seronegative.

This chain uses TRBV19 with TRBJ1-5; the D gene is possibly TRBD1 (5 bases). CDR1 is LNHDA and CDR2 is SQIVND in the germline V gene (reference sequence). Trimming pared 11 bases from V and 0 bases from J, leaving 14 bases between. The CDR3 runs to 14 residues. CDR3 amino acids: CAGGTLYSNQPQHF. The CDR3 nucleotides read TGTGCCGGGGGAACCCTCTATAGCAATCAGCCCCAGCATTTT.

The J gene is TRBJ2-2, the V gene TRBV10-1, with D possibly TRBD2 on 6 matching bases. V was trimmed by 8 bases and J by 1 base, leaving 8 bases between them. Germline V gene lookup returns CDR1 WNHNN and CDR2 SYGVQD (reference sequence). CDR3 length: 13 residues. CDR3 in amino acids: CASRRGNTGELFF. The CDR3 nucleotides are TGCGCCAGCCGGAGGGGGAACACCGGGGAGCTGTTTTTT.

V gene TRBV4-2 combines with J gene TRBJ2-1; 12 nucleotides line up with TRBD2. This CDR3 region has 16 residues. Germline CDR1 LGHNA, CDR2 YNFKEQ. Germline trimming cut 3 bases from V and 4 bases from J; bases unmatched to any gene: 4. The CDR3 spells CASSQTSGGNYNEQFF. The CDR3 bases are TGTGCCAGCAGCCAGACTAGCGGGGGAAATTACAATGAGCAGTTCTTC.

J is TRBJ2-1 and V is TRBV9, with D possibly being TRBD1 (6 bases). The CDR3 spans 15 residues. In germline, CDR1 is SGDLS, CDR2 YYNGEE. V lost 4 bases, J lost 4 bases, and 15 bases lay in between. CDR3 loop: CASSHPRTEYNEQFF. CDR3 sequence (DNA): TGTGCCAGCAGCCATCCCAGGACAGAGTACAATGAGCAGTTCTTC.

The V and J genes are TRBV15 and TRBJ1-4, with D perhaps TRBD1 (6 bases). CDR1 is LNHNV and CDR2 is YYDKDF in the germline V gene (reference sequence). The CDR3 contains 15 residues. V gave up 3 bases and J gave up 8 bases, with 16 bases separating them. This CDR3 is CATSRPGVNREKLFF. Written as DNA, the CDR3 is TGTGCCACCAGCAGGCCAGGGGTAAATAGGGAAAAACTGTTTTTT.

The chain combines TRBV30 with TRBJ1-1; 11 bases align to TRBD1. With V trimmed by 4 bases and J by 7 bases, 8 bases remained unmatched. The CDR3 length is 14 residues. Germline CDR1 and CDR2: GTSNPN and SVGIG (reference sequence). The CDR3 here is CAWTEGQGVGEAFF. In nucleotides, the CDR3 is TGTGCCTGGACCGAGGGACAGGGGGTAGGTGAAGCTTTCTTT.

The chain's CDR3 is CASSIGEAGLAKNIQYF. For the CDR3, the DNA is TGTGCCAGTAGTATAGGGGAAGCGGGGCTAGCCAAAAACATTCAGTACTTC. This chain connects TRBV19 to TRBJ2-4; the match to TRBD2 covers 7 bases. With V trimmed by 1 base and J by 0 bases, 6 bases remained unmatched. CDR3 length equals 17 residues. Per the germline V gene, CDR1 is LNHDA and CDR2 is SQIVND (reference sequence).

This chain uses TRBV9 with TRBJ2-1; 10 bases match TRBD2. Germline V CDR1 and CDR2: SGDLS, YYNGEE. With V trimmed by 4 bases and J by 2 bases, 3 bases remained unmatched. The CDR3 has 15 residues. The DNA of the CDR3 is TGTGCCAGCAGCCCCAGCGGGGGGGCCTACAATGAGCAGTTCTTC. It specifies CASSPSGGAYNEQFF.

Sample share makes this clone medium-sized. The genes are TRBV12-2 and TRBJ1-5; TRBD1 is taken as the D call from the table, unchecked against the DNA. TRBV12-2 is given as a pseudogene. This CDR3 spans 13 amino acids. The CDR3 loop is CASRLTGGQPQHF. In DNA form, the CDR3 reads TGTGCAAGTCGCCTGACAGGAGGTCAGCCCCAGCATTTT.

This clone was seen only once. The rearrangement joins TRBV19 to TRBJ1-3; 9 positions match TRBD1. Losses at the gene ends were 8 bases for V and 0 bases for J; bases not matched to a gene: 8. The CDR3 contains 16 residues. Germline lookup yields CDR1 LNHDA and CDR2 SQIVND (reference sequence). The CDR3 DNA sequence: TGTGCCAGTCGAAGGACAGGGGAGCTCTCTGGAAACACCATATATTTT. Its translation: CASRRTGELSGNTIYF.

The chain links TRBV9 to TRBJ1-5; TRBD1 is a possible D gene (5 bases). V was trimmed by 3 bases and J by 7 bases, leaving 14 bases between them. In germline, CDR1 is SGDLS, CDR2 YYNGEE. This CDR3 region has 14 residues. CDR3 loop: CASSAQNGAQPQHF. The CDR3 DNA is TGTGCCAGCAGCGCCCAGAACGGGGCGCAGCCCCAGCATTTT. The full variable domain, its missing parts supplied by reference TRBV9 and TRBJ1-5, is DSGVTQTPKHLITATGQRVTLRCSPRSGDLSVYWYQQSLDQGLQFLIQYYNGEERAKGNILERFSAQQFPDLHSELNLSSLELGDSALYFCASSAQNGAQPQHFGDGTRLSIL.

The J gene is TRBJ1-2, the V gene TRBV2; 8 bases match TRBD1. CDR1 and CDR2 (germline): SNHLY, FYNNEI. Losses at the gene ends were 4 bases for V and 8 bases for J; bases not matched to a gene: 12. The CDR3 is 15 amino acids. The DNA of the CDR3 is TGTGCCAGCAGTGCGGGTGGACAGGGAACGTACGGCTACACCTTC. Translated, it gives CASSAGGQGTYGYTF.

This chain joins TRBV19 and TRBJ1-3; no clear D. With 6 bases removed from V and 3 bases from J, the gap between germline ends came to 6 bases. Germline CDR1 and CDR2: LNHDA and SQIVND (reference sequence). The CDR3 has 12 residues. CDR3 amino acids: CASRPGGNTIYF. The CDR3 DNA follows: TGTGCCAGTAGACCGGGTGGAAACACCATATATTTT.

J is TRBJ1-1 and V is TRBV27, with 10 positions matching TRBD1. This CDR3 is 16 amino acids long. The germline V gene has CDR1 MNHEY and CDR2 SMNVEV (reference sequence). Losses at the gene ends were 2 bases for V and 5 bases for J; bases not matched to a gene: 8. The CDR3 DNA sequence: TGTGCCAGCAGTTTAAGAGGGACAGGGGCGGAGACTGAAGCTTTCTTT. Its protein product is CASSLRGTGAETEAFF.

V gene TRBV10-2 combines with J gene TRBJ2-1; 7 positions match TRBD2. The germline CDR1 and CDR2 sequences are WSHSY and SAAADI. This CDR3 is 14 amino acids long. After removal of 5 bases from V and 5 bases from J, the junction contained 6 bases not matched to a gene. For the CDR3, the DNA is TGCGCCAGCAGTTCCGGGACTAAACACAATGAGCAGTTCTTC. Protein: CASSSGTKHNEQFF.

The V gene is TRBV19, the J gene TRBJ2-3, with D perhaps given as TRBD1 or TRBD2 (5 bases each). CDR1 is LNHDA and CDR2 is SQIVND in the germline V gene (reference sequence). Trimming pared 3 bases from V and 2 bases from J, leaving 9 bases between. This CDR3 is built from 14 residues. This chain's CDR3 is CASSMQGPTDTQYF. The CDR3 nucleotides are TGTGCCAGTAGTATGCAGGGACCCACAGATACGCAGTATTTT.

The chain links TRBV7-2 to TRBJ2-1; 7 bases agree with TRBD2. With V trimmed by 0 bases and J by 2 bases, 1 base remained unmatched. The CDR3 length is 15 residues. Germline lookup yields CDR1 SGHTA and CDR2 FQGNSA. CDR3 sequence reads: CASSLALAAYNEQFF. The CDR3, as DNA: TGTGCCAGCAGCTTAGCCCTAGCGGCCTACAATGAGCAGTTCTTC.

The V and J genes are TRBV7-7 and TRBJ2-5; a weak D match, TRBD1 (5 bases). The V end lost 5 bases, the J end lost 5 bases, and 12 bases lay between the germline ends. This CDR3 spans 13 amino acids. CDR1 is SSHAT and CDR2 is FNYEAQ in the germline V gene (reference sequence). The CDR3 DNA follows: TGTGCCAGCAGCCCCCAGGGTCCCGAGACCCAGTACTTC. Its translation: CASSPQGPETQYF.

In this sample, this clone turned up a few times. V gene TRBV2 combines with J gene TRBJ1-2; D not certain. The CDR3 has 13 amino acids. CDR1 and CDR2 from the germline V gene are SNHLY and FYNNEI. V was trimmed by 2 bases and J by 5 bases, leaving 9 bases between them. CDR3 bases: TGTGCCAGCAGTGAACGGCTCGAGTATGGCTACACCTTC. This sequence encodes CASSERLEYGYTF.

This chain joins TRBV7-9 and TRBJ1-5, with D possibly matching TRBD1 (6 bases). Germline V gives CDR1 SEHNR, CDR2 FQNEAQ (reference sequence). Trimming left V 5 bases short and J 5 bases short, with 13 bases between. The CDR3 runs 14 residues. The CDR3 nucleotides read TGTGCCAGCAGCCTAGGACAGCAGGATCAGCCCCAGCATTTT. Translated, it gives CASSLGQQDQPQHF.

The CDR3 loop reads CSHRKGNTEAFF. The CDR3 DNA sequence: TGCAGCCACAGGAAAGGAAACACTGAAGCTTTCTTT. The gene calls are TRBV29-1 and TRBJ1-1; D may be TRBD1 (5 bases). CDR3 length equals 12 residues. Trimming left V 8 bases short and J 2 bases short, with 12 bases between. Germline CDR1 is SQVTM and CDR2 is ANQGSEA.

V usage is TRBV6-4 and J usage is TRBJ2-7, with D possibly being TRBD1 (5 bases). Per the germline V gene, CDR1 is MRHNA and CDR2 is SNTAGT. V shed 0 bases and J shed 7 bases, with 25 bases lying between them. This CDR3 spans 18 amino acids. CDR3 region: CASSDSVLKGALGQEQYF. The CDR3 DNA reads TGTGCCAGCAGTGACTCAGTTTTGAAAGGGGCCCTAGGTCAGGAGCAGTACTTC.

V usage is TRBV10-3 and J usage is TRBJ2-7; 13 bases agree with TRBD2. CDR1 is ENHRY and CDR2 is SYGVKD in the germline V gene. The J segment lost 2 bases and the V segment lost 2 bases, leaving 12 bases of the junction unmatched. This CDR3 spans 19 amino acids. The DNA of the CDR3 is TGTGCCATCAGTGAGGGTCTCGCTGCCGGGACTAGCGGGACCTACGAGCAGTACTTC. Protein product: CAISEGLAAGTSGTYEQYF.

This sequence joins TRBV27 and TRBJ2-7, with 7 positions matching TRBD1. Germline V gene lookup returns CDR1 MNHEY and CDR2 SMNVEV (reference sequence). The trim removed 8 bases at V and 0 bases at J, leaving 7 bases unmatched. The CDR3 covers 14 residues. The CDR3 loop reads CASGEGGSSYEQYF. CDR3 in DNA: TGTGCCAGCGGGGAAGGGGGCAGCTCCTACGAGCAGTACTTC.

V and J are TRBV9 and TRBJ1-4; the D is unclear. With 0 bases removed from V and 7 bases from J, the gap between germline ends came to 13 bases. Germline V gene sequence: CDR1 SGDLS, CDR2 YYNGEE. This CDR3 has 15 residues. The CDR3 spells CASSVGQRRSEKLFF. For the CDR3, the DNA is TGTGCCAGCAGCGTAGGACAACGGAGAAGTGAAAAACTGTTTTTT.

This clone was recorded a few times. The chain combines TRBV7-9 with TRBJ1-1; D not certain. Trimming cost V 7 bases and J 0 bases, with 6 bases left between them. CDR3 length: 12 residues. Germline V lookup: CDR1 SEHNR, CDR2 FQNEAQ (reference sequence). The CDR3 DNA follows: TGTGCCAGCATCGGAATGAACACTGAAGCTTTCTTT. Protein sequence: CASIGMNTEAFF.

The rearrangement uses TRBV6-1 and TRBJ1-2; D is unclear. The V end was cut by 2 bases, the J end by 8 bases, with 18 bases between. The germline V gene encodes CDR1 MNHNS and CDR2 SASEGT. The CDR3 is made up of 15 amino acids. The CDR3 region is CASSESLFGPGGYTF. DNA of the CDR3: TGTGCCAGCAGTGAATCCCTTTTCGGCCCAGGAGGCTACACCTTC.